What follows are 11 T cell receptor beta chains derived from one specimen sequenced in a study of blood T cell repertoires in COVID-19. Clones were sequenced by immunoSEQ multiplex PCR, and TCRdb holds only the in-frame ones, with some missing. The sample lists a few hundred thousand clones, around 81% occurring once. The sample was PBMCs or T cells enriched from blood (not recorded which). The receptors stem from a middle-aged man who had recovered from COVID-19.

The chain uses TRBV3-1 (or the pseudogene TRBV3-2) and TRBJ2-5; a weak D match, TRBD1 (5 bases). Trimming shortened V by 0 bases and J by 7 bases, and 9 bases separated the two germline ends. CDR1 LGHDT and CDR2 YNNKEL come from the germline V gene (reference sequence). The CDR3 consists of 13 residues. CDR3: CASSQEVQGTQYF. In DNA form, the CDR3 reads TGTGCCAGCAGCCAAGAGGTCCAGGGGACCCAGTACTTC.

The chain has TRBV6-5 and TRBJ1-5, with TRBD1 matching 7 bases. V trimming: 6 bases; J trimming: 5 bases; junction bases outside the gene matches: 4. CDR1 and CDR2 (germline): MNHEY, SVGAGI. The CDR3 consists of 13 residues. The CDR3 spells CASSRQGHQPQHF. Written as DNA, the CDR3 is TGTGCCAGCAGCCGACAGGGACATCAGCCCCAGCATTTT.

The chain couples TRBV5-1 to TRBJ2-2; TRBD1 aligns across 7 bases. Germline V CDR1 and CDR2: SGHRS, YFSETQ. CDR3 length equals 15 residues. Losses at the gene ends were 4 bases for V and 5 bases for J; bases not matched to a gene: 8. This CDR3 is CASSPAGRGTGELFF. CDR3 in DNA: TGCGCCAGCAGCCCGGCGGGCAGGGGGACCGGGGAGCTGTTTTTT.

The chain links TRBV4-1 to TRBJ2-2; 7 bases agree with TRBD2. Germline CDR1 reads MGHRA; CDR2 reads YSYEKL. The CDR3 extends over 16 amino acids. V dropped 0 bases and J dropped 1; count of bases not matched to a gene: 2. The DNA of the CDR3 is TGCGCCAGCAGCCAAGATCCTAGCGGGAACACCGGGGAGCTGTTTTTT. It encodes CASSQDPSGNTGELFF.

The V and J genes are TRBV7-2 and TRBJ2-1; possibly TRBD2 for D (5 bases). Germline V lookup: CDR1 SGHTA, CDR2 FQGNSA. V was cut by 4 bases and J by 10 bases, with 8 bases left in between. The CDR3 covers 11 residues. Written as DNA, the CDR3 is TGTGCCAGCAGCTCTACTAGGGAGCAGTTCTTC. Amino acids: CASSSTREQFF. The full variable domain, completed using reference TRBV7-2 and TRBJ2-1, is GAGVSQSPSNKVTEKGKDVELRCDPISGHTALYWYRQSLGQGLEFLIYFQGNSAPDKSGLPSDRFSAERTGGSVSTLTIQRTQQEDSAVYLCASSSTREQFFGPGTRLTVL.

The V and J genes are TRBV5-1 and TRBJ2-7, with TRBD2 matching 14 bases. Germline values: CDR1 SGHRS, CDR2 YFSETQ. The junction had 5 bases not matched to a gene; V was cut back by 2 bases and J by 7 bases. This CDR3 has 15 amino acids. The chain's CDR3 is CASSFRLAGGREQYF. In DNA form, the CDR3 reads TGCGCCAGCAGCTTCCGACTAGCGGGGGGGAGAGAGCAGTACTTC.

The chain recombines TRBV9 with TRBJ2-7; 7 bases align to TRBD2. V lost 0 bases, J lost 4 bases, and 7 bases stayed unmatched. Germline V lookup: CDR1 SGDLS, CDR2 YYNGEE. This CDR3 has 15 residues. CDR3: CASSVGGGLQYEQYF. Here the CDR3 DNA reads TGTGCCAGCAGCGTAGGGGGGGGACTGCAATACGAGCAGTACTTC.

This clone was counted once. The genes are TRBV4-1 and TRBJ1-2; no firm D call. The V and J ends lost 0 bases and 8 bases respectively, with 13 bases between them. There are 14 residues in the CDR3. Germline V CDR1 and CDR2: MGHRA, YSYEKL. As DNA, the CDR3 is TGCGCCAGCAGCCAAGAGGGGAGATGGCAGGGCTACACCTTC. It specifies CASSQEGRWQGYTF.

The chain has TRBV19 and TRBJ2-3, with D possibly being TRBD1 (7 bases). The CDR3 contains 14 residues. The V end lost 5 bases, the J end lost 6 bases, and 15 bases lay between the germline ends. Germline V gene sequence: CDR1 LNHDA, CDR2 SQIVND (reference sequence). The CDR3 protein is CASSAQQGRDTQYF. In DNA form, the CDR3 reads TGTGCCAGTAGTGCACAACAGGGGAGGGATACGCAGTATTTT.

The V and J genes are TRBV2 and TRBJ2-2, with D perhaps TRBD2 (5 bases). Trimming took off 6 bases at V and 5 bases at J, with 10 bases between the two ends. Per the germline V gene, CDR1 is SNHLY and CDR2 is FYNNEI. The length of the CDR3 is 13 residues. The CDR3 region has the DNA TGTGCCAGCAGAGAGGACTTTACCGGGGAGCTGTTTTTT. Translating gives CASREDFTGELFF.

The rearrangement uses TRBV10-3 and TRBJ2-7, with 8 nucleotides matching TRBD2. V gave up 8 bases and J gave up 0 bases; unmatched junction bases: 3. The germline CDR1 and CDR2 sequences are ENHRY and SYGVKD. The CDR3 is made up of 13 amino acids. CDR3 residues: CAIGSGNSYEQYF. The CDR3 DNA follows: TGTGCCATCGGTAGCGGGAACTCCTACGAGCAGTACTTC.